This T cell receptor beta chain was observed in a study of molecular identifiers for immune sequencing clone quantification. Study-wide results and limits: Barcode-sharing identical TCR molecules could underestimate highly expanded clone sizes.

The J segment lost 4 bases and the V segment lost 4 bases, leaving 6 bases of the junction unmatched. CDR1 and CDR2 from the germline V gene are MDHEN and SYDVKM. This CDR3 is built from 17 residues. On this clonotype: Its specificity is not known.

In TCRdb, the PCR reads were re-called with MiXCR into one record per CDR3 protein. This table has about 510,000 distinct CDR3 sequences, roughly a fifth appearing once. The J gene is TRBJ2-2, the V gene TRBV28, with 13 bases that match TRBD2. The sequenced material came from naive CD8+ T cells from blood, with Jurkat cell RNA spiked in. The subset was: FACS-sorted CD8+CD4-CCR7+CD45RA+ naive T cells. This receptor was taken from a human donor in good health. Some libraries in this study had Jurkat cell RNA spiked in. The CDR3 DNA reads TGTGCCAGCAGTTCTTGGACTAGCGGGAGTCTCACCGGGGAGCTGTTTTTT. Amino acids: CASSSWTSGSLTGELFF.